This T cell receptor (beta chain) was recovered during a study of identifying expanded T cells in peripheral blood. Study results and caveats: About 1.3 clones differed between technical replicates, versus roughly 16 and 20 over time. Variance in clone template counts between two-week samples significantly increased with total template count across all healthy donors.

The ends were cut back, 4 bases at V and 6 bases at J, with 9 bases in the middle. The CDR3 runs to 12 residues. Looked up from germline, CDR1 is GTSNPN and CDR2 is SVGIG (reference sequence). No infections or other immune events were documented during collection. A note on this clone: The antigen is unknown.

Assay used: immunoSEQ multiplex PCR; TCRdb lists only in-frame clones, some missing. Here the sample spans around 82,000 clones, around 84% being singletons. The clonotype comes from a person aged 18 to 75 in good health. Sequenced material: blood. The chain carries TRBV30 and TRBJ2-2; D call uncertain. This CDR3 is CAWTAAPGELFF. DNA of the CDR3: TGTGCCTGGACGGCGGCCCCCGGGGAGCTGTTTTTT.